This T cell receptor (beta chain) was sequenced during a study of graft-versus-host responses after intestinal transplantation. Trimming took off 6 bases at V and 8 bases at J, with 12 bases between the two ends. The CDR3 spans 12 residues. CDR1 and CDR2 (germline): SGHTA, FQGTGA. Libraries were prepared by immunoSEQ multiplex PCR; TCRdb keeps only in-frame clonotypes and omits some of them. The repertoire consists of about 88,000 clones, with about nine tenths occurring once and the leading ten covering 0.095% to 0.11%. Findings and limits, study-wide: Levels of circulating GvH clones at their peak were associated with early post-transplant HvG declines.

Details on this clone: Its antigen is unidentified.

This receptor was obtained from a human donor who received an intestinal transplant. The rearrangement uses TRBV7-3 and TRBJ2-3; D is perhaps TRBD2 (6 bases). The specimen comprised unstimulated CD4+ T cells sorted from spleen or lymph node cells, sampled before intestinal transplant. CDR3 in amino acids: CASRTPGGTQYF. The CDR3 DNA is TGTGCCAGCAGAACACCCGGGGGTACGCAGTATTTT.